These 7 T cell receptor beta chains share one sample of origin, sequenced in a study of cytomegalovirus exposure and HLA in healthy donors. The primer mix had 60 Vbeta and 13 Jbeta primers. Sequenced by immunoSEQ multiplex PCR; TCRdb stores in-frame clones only, minus some. The top ten clones hold 2% to 3% of a sample with under 150,000 clones, approximately 80% of them seen once. Sequencing was carried out using PBMCs. These receptors originate from a male donor in good health and CMV-seronegative.

The rearrangement joins TRBV6-1 to TRBJ1-5, with D tentatively TRBD1 (5 bases). V was clipped by 1 base and J by 4 bases, with 11 bases between them. The V gene's germline CDR1 is MNHNS and CDR2 SASEGT. The CDR3 runs to 15 residues. The CDR3 DNA is TGTGCCAGCAGTGAAGGGGGCAGTACGAATCAGCCCCAGCATTTT. Protein product: CASSEGGSTNQPQHF.

This chain links TRBV15 with TRBJ2-3, with 7 bases that match TRBD2. Looked up from germline, CDR1 is LNHNV and CDR2 is YYDKDF (reference sequence). The CDR3 is made up of 16 amino acids. With V trimmed by 3 bases and J by 4 bases, 10 bases remained unmatched. CDR3 amino acids: CATSSSLAGEADTQYF. The DNA for the CDR3 is TGTGCCACCAGCAGTTCCTTGGCGGGAGAAGCAGATACGCAGTATTTT.

The CDR3 sequence: CASSQSPRGTGAEEQFF. Here the CDR3 DNA reads TGCGCCAGCAGCCAATCCCCCCGCGGGACAGGGGCGGAGGAGCAGTTCTTC. V gene TRBV4-3 combines with J gene TRBJ2-1; 10 nucleotides line up with TRBD1. Germline CDR1 LGHNA, CDR2 YSLEER. The CDR3 covers 17 residues. J lost 10 bases, V lost 2 bases, and 14 bases had no gene match.

This chain uses TRBV27 with TRBJ1-1; D is unresolved. Germline CDR1 MNHEY, CDR2 SMNVEV (reference sequence). Trimming pared 3 bases from V and 9 bases from J, leaving 8 bases between. This CDR3 comprises 11 residues. The CDR3 sequence is CASSLALKAFF. CDR3 nucleotides: TGTGCCAGCAGTTTGGCCCTGAAAGCTTTCTTT.

The chain carries TRBV9 and TRBJ2-3, with 9 bases matching TRBD2. Germline-derived CDR1 and CDR2 are SGDLS and YYNGEE. The junction had 9 bases not matched to a gene; V was cut back by 0 bases and J by 4 bases. The CDR3 has 17 residues. CDR3 loop: CASSVDGSGSGADTQYF. The CDR3 nucleotides are TGTGCCAGCAGCGTAGACGGTAGCGGGAGTGGTGCAGATACGCAGTATTTT.

This rearrangement joins TRBV30 to TRBJ1-2; TRBD1 is a possible D gene (6 bases). The CDR3 totals 14 residues. V was pared by 2 bases and J by 3 bases, with 13 bases between. From germline, CDR1 is GTSNPN and CDR2 SVGIG (reference sequence). In nucleotides, the CDR3 is TGTGCCTGGAGTAAACAGGGATGGGACTATGGCTACACCTTC. It encodes CAWSKQGWDYGYTF.

This clone was seen only once. The chain is built from TRBV2 and TRBJ1-3; D is unclear. This CDR3 has 14 amino acids. Looked up from germline, CDR1 is SNHLY and CDR2 is FYNNEI. Trimming shortened V by 4 bases and J by 0 bases, and 7 bases separated the two germline ends. Written as DNA, the CDR3 is TGTGCCAGCAGTGCGCCCAGCTCTGGAAACACCATATATTTT. This encodes CASSAPSSGNTIYF.